A selection of T cell receptor beta chains follows, all from one sample in a study of blood T cell repertoires in COVID-19. TCRdb's copy holds only in-frame clones and misses some; the assay was immunoSEQ multiplex PCR. The repertoire consists of roughly 130,000 clones, with roughly 80% occurring once and the leading ten covering 16%. Sample: peripheral blood. These TCRs come from a woman in her forties or fifties with acute or convalescent COVID-19. The CDR3 runs from the conserved cysteine through the conserved F or W. The D gene is left open where the match is weak. Where a row states a size, it is once, few, many or the class of an expanded clone; other rows omit it.

v_gene	j_gene	d_gene	abundance	CDR3nt	CDR3aa
TRBV19	TRBJ1-4	NA	NA	TGTGCCAGTAGTCTCCAGGGGTCTAATGAAAAACTGTTTTTT	CASSLQGSNEKLFF
TRBV12-3/TRBV12-4	TRBJ1-4	NA	few	TGTGCCAGCAGTTTACTAGGCAAACTGTTTTTT	CASSLLGKLFF
TRBV28	TRBJ1-2	NA	NA	TGTGCCAGCAGTTTGACGGGGGGCATCTATGGCTACACCTTC	CASSLTGGIYGYTF
TRBV18	TRBJ1-1	NA	NA	TGTGCCAGCTCACGGCCCGGACAGAACGAAGCTTTCTTT	CASSRPGQNEAFF
TRBV6-5	TRBJ1-2	NA	NA	TGTGCCAGCAGCTCCCGAACGGGGGTGACCTATGGCTACACCTTC	CASSSRTGVTYGYTF
TRBV19	TRBJ1-1	TRBD1	NA	TGTGCCACCGGGACAGGGGTCATGAACACTGAAGCTTTCTTT	CATGTGVMNTEAFF
TRBV18	TRBJ1-6	NA	NA	TGTGCCAGCTCACCTCAGGACGGAGGGAATTCACCCCTCCACTTT	CASSPQDGGNSPLHF
TRBV19	TRBJ1-6	NA	NA	TGTGCCAGTAGTATGGTCGGCAGGGATAATTCACCCCTCCACTTT	CASSMVGRDNSPLHF
TRBV11-2	TRBJ2-1	NA	NA	TGTGCCAGCAGCCCAGTCTACAATGAGCAGTTCTTC	CASSPVYNEQFF
TRBV18	TRBJ2-5	NA	NA	TGTGCCAGCTCACCAAGGCCTCCGGGACAAGGGGGAGAGACCCAGTACTTC	CASSPRPPGQGGETQYF
TRBV5-6	TRBJ2-5	NA	NA	TGTGCCAGCAGCTTGGCTAGAATCGAGGAGACCCAGTACTTC	CASSLARIEETQYF
TRBV14	TRBJ2-7	NA	NA	TGTGCCAGCAGCCAAGATTTGGGTCAGGGAAGCTCCTACGAGCAGTACTTC	CASSQDLGQGSSYEQYF
TRBV19	TRBJ2-1	NA	few	TGTGCCAGTAGTATAGTTGGAGGGAGCTATGATGAGCAGTTCTTC	CASSIVGGSYDEQFF
TRBV7-2	TRBJ2-3	NA	NA	TGCGCCAGCAGCTCCCAGAGGATTTCTAGCACAGATACGCAGTATTTT	CASSSQRISSTDTQYF
TRBV2	TRBJ1-2	NA	NA	TGTGCCAGCAGTAAAGGGACTCCTGCCTATGGCTACACCTTC	CASSKGTPAYGYTF
TRBV6-5	TRBJ1-1	NA	NA	TGTGCCAGCATCGGGGTGAACACTGAAGCTTTCTTT	CASIGVNTEAFF
TRBV27	TRBJ1-4	NA	NA	TGTGCCAGCAGTTTGACGGGGAGGGGGATTGAAAAACTGTTTTTT	CASSLTGRGIEKLFF
TRBV11-3	TRBJ1-5	NA	NA	TGTGCCAGCAGCTTAGGATTCACAGAGCACCCTCGCCCCCAGCATTTT	CASSLGFTEHPRPQHF
TRBV3-1/TRBV3-2	TRBJ2-2	NA	NA	TGTGCCAGCAGCACCCGAACCGGGACACTACAATGGGATGGCACCGGGGAGCTGTTTTTT	CASSTRTGTLQWDGTGELFF
TRBV19	TRBJ1-5	NA	NA	TGTGCCAGTAGTATACAAGGCGGCAGCAATCAGCCCCAGCATTTT	CASSIQGGSNQPQHF
TRBV5-5	TRBJ1-1	NA	few	TGTGCCAGCAGTCAAGCGGACAGAAACGGAGCTTTCTTT	CASSQADRNGAFF
TRBV19	TRBJ1-4	TRBD1	once	TGTGCCAGTAGTATCCCGGGACAGGGACGTGAAAAACTGTTTTTT	CASSIPGQGREKLFF
TRBV5-4	TRBJ2-7	NA	NA	TGTGCCAGCAGCTTAGGAAGCGCCTACGAGCAGTACTTC	CASSLGSAYEQYF
TRBV28	TRBJ2-3	NA	NA	TGTGCCAGCAGTTTAAAGGGGCCCTACCGTACAGATACGCAGTATTTT	CASSLKGPYRTDTQYF
TRBV7-3	TRBJ2-1	NA	NA	TGTGCCAGCAGCCCGGGGCGGGGCTACAATGAGCAGTTCTTC	CASSPGRGYNEQFF
TRBV7-6	TRBJ1-1	NA	NA	TGTGCCAGCAGCGAAGTGGAGGTGCAGAGCACTGAAGCTTTCTTT	CASSEVEVQSTEAFF
TRBV9	TRBJ1-2	NA	NA	TGTGCCAGCAGCGTCGGCCGACAGGAGGCTAACTATGGCTACACCTTC	CASSVGRQEANYGYTF
TRBV2	TRBJ1-6	NA	NA	TGTGCCAGCAGTGCCGAACAGGCTGACTATAATTCACCCCTCCACTTT	CASSAEQADYNSPLHF
TRBV6-6	TRBJ2-7	NA	many	TGTGCCAGCAGTCCAAGTGGTATGGGGGACTCTTCCTACGAGCAGTACTTC	CASSPSGMGDSSYEQYF
TRBV28	TRBJ1-2	NA	once	TGTGCCAGCAGTTTAGGGGGGGCGGACTATGGCTACACCTTC	CASSLGGADYGYTF
TRBV18	TRBJ1-1	NA	NA	TGTGCCAGCTCACCCAGGATCGACACTGAAGCTTTCTTT	CASSPRIDTEAFF
TRBV6-5	TRBJ2-7	TRBD2	NA	TGTGCCAGCAGCCAGTATAGCGGGGAAACCTACGAGCAGTACTTC	CASSQYSGETYEQYF
TRBV11-2	TRBJ1-2	TRBD1	NA	TGTGCCAGCAGCTCCGGGACAGGGCATGTTCTCGGTGGCTACACCTTC	CASSSGTGHVLGGYTF
TRBV7-9	TRBJ2-4	TRBD2	NA	TGTGCCAGCAGCCCAGGGCTAGCGGGGGGCAAAAACATTCAGTACTTC	CASSPGLAGGKNIQYF
TRBV19	TRBJ1-2	TRBD1	NA	TGTGCCAGTACTCCCCGGGACAGCTACTATGGCTACACCTTC	CASTPRDSYYGYTF
TRBV10-3	TRBJ2-2	NA	NA	TGTGCCATCAGACCTGAGGGGAACACCGGGGAGCTGTTTTTT	CAIRPEGNTGELFF
TRBV27	TRBJ1-2	NA	NA	TGTGCCAGCAGTCCATCAGGGGAGGGAGGCTACACCTTC	CASSPSGEGGYTF
TRBV18	TRBJ2-1	TRBD2	NA	TGTGCCAGCTCACCCTTCCCTAGCGGGGCAGGCCATGAGCAGTTCTTC	CASSPFPSGAGHEQFF
TRBV2	TRBJ1-2	NA	few	TGTGCCAGCAGTGAAGAGCACAGGCGCCTCTATGGCTACACCTTC	CASSEEHRRLYGYTF
TRBV4-1	TRBJ1-1	TRBD1	NA	TGCGCCAGCAGCCAAGATACACAGGGGGCGGGACGAGGCACTGAAGCTTTCTTT	CASSQDTQGAGRGTEAFF
TRBV1	TRBJ2-3	NA	NA	TGCACCAGCAGCCAACCTGTCCCGGAGACTATATGCTTCGACGGCACAGATACGCAGTATTTT	CTSSQPVPETICFDGTDTQYF
TRBV5-1	TRBJ1-2	NA	NA	TGCGCCAGCAGCTTGGATAGGGGGACTAACTATGGCTACACCTTC	CASSLDRGTNYGYTF
TRBV5-6	TRBJ1-2	NA	NA	TGTGCCAGCAGCCAGGGCTATGGCTACACCTTC	CASSQGYGYTF
TRBV6-5	TRBJ2-3	NA	NA	TGTGCCAGCACATTAGGCACAGATACGCAGTATTTT	CASTLGTDTQYF
TRBV28	TRBJ2-3	NA	NA	TGTGCCAGCAGTTTCCTGGCGGCCTCCGCGGCTAGCACAGATACGCAGTATTTT	CASSFLAASAASTDTQYF
TRBV19	TRBJ1-1	NA	NA	TGTGCCAGTAGTATAATACAGGGTTTCAACACTGAAGCTTTCTTT	CASSIIQGFNTEAFF
TRBV5-4	TRBJ2-7	TRBD2	once	TGTGCCAGCAGCCCGGGAGGCACTCCCTACGAGCAGTACTTC	CASSPGGTPYEQYF
TRBV7-9	TRBJ2-5	TRBD2	few	TGTGCCAGCAGGAGCGGGGGGGCTGGAGAGACCCAGTACTTC	CASRSGGAGETQYF
TRBV6-5	TRBJ2-5	TRBD1	NA	TGTGCCAGCAGGCAAGGGACAGGGAAAGAGACCCAGTACTTC	CASRQGTGKETQYF
TRBV5-1	TRBJ1-2	TRBD1	once	TGCGCCAGCAGGTTGGGGACAGGAGCTAACTATGGCTACACCTTC	CASRLGTGANYGYTF
TRBV9	TRBJ1-1	NA	once	TGTGCCAGCAGCGTCACAGGTATTTCGAACACTGAAGCTTTCTTT	CASSVTGISNTEAFF
TRBV5-1	TRBJ2-7	NA	NA	TGCGCCAGCAGCCGGGCGGGTCTCCTAGAGCAGTACTTC	CASSRAGLLEQYF
TRBV18	TRBJ1-1	NA	NA	TGTGCCAGCTCAAGGGGAAACATGAACACTGAAGCTTTCTTT	CASSRGNMNTEAFF
TRBV18	TRBJ2-2	NA	NA	TGTGCCACCCACACCGAGGGGGTAACCGGGGAGCTGTTTTTT	CATHTEGVTGELFF